There are a few counts of the clone carrying this T cell receptor beta chain. Its antigen is as yet unknown. The record originates from a study of resident and recirculating memory T cells in vitiligo. At the level of the study: Samples were epidermis from two lesional and two nonlesional sites, plus PBMCs. Findings of the study overall: Vitiligo lesions lacked a unique dominant clone, and clonality varied. TCR sequences were not conserved across biopsy sites or patients.

TCRdb's copy holds only in-frame clones and misses some; the assay was immunoSEQ multiplex PCR. The sample consists of 70,000 to 85,000 clones, approximately 89% of them appearing once. V lost 4 bases to trimming and J lost 2 bases; unmatched junction nucleotides: 6. The CDR3 sequence is 16 residues long. Germline V CDR1 and CDR2: SGHNT, YYREEE (reference sequence). The sample was blood. V gene TRBV5-4 combines with J gene TRBJ2-1; the match to TRBD2 covers 10 bases. This receptor was identified in a male donor with vitiligo. This chain's CDR3 is CASSPPLAGAYNEQFF. The CDR3 nucleotides are TGTGCCAGCAGCCCCCCCCTAGCGGGGGCCTACAATGAGCAGTTCTTC.